Each of the 30 T cell receptor beta chains below was sequenced from the same sample in a study of T cells in Graves' hyperthyroidism and ophthalmopathy (dated by TCRdb to between 2019 and 2020). The library was built by means of multiplex PCR. Sequencing used an Illumina HiSeq 2000. The TCR beta CDR3 regions were amplified from the RNA transcripts. The first round of RT-PCR for the TCR CDR3 was performed with the HTBI primer set and the Qiagen OneStep RT-PCR kit. The public reads were reprocessed in TCRdb via fastp at Q25 and MiXCR, keeping in-frame beta chains. A single entry per CDR3 protein holds the most common genes and DNA from its merged rows. The sample includes approximately 720,000 distinct CDR3 sequences, with around 20% observed a single time. The top ten clones comprise 16% of the sample. Sequenced input: blood. All receptors come from a woman aged 50 to 60 with Graves' hyperthyroidism that later progressed to Graves' ophthalmopathy.

The V gene is TRBV29-1, the J gene TRBJ1-2; no clear D gene. This CDR3 has 13 residues. With 4 bases removed from V and 0 bases from J, the gap between germline ends came to 9 bases. The germline V gene has CDR1 SQVTM and CDR2 ANQGSEA. In nucleotides, the CDR3 is TGCAGCGTTGGGACGGATCCTAACTATGGCTACACCTTC. Its protein product is CSVGTDPNYGYTF.

This clonotype was seen only a few times. The chain has TRBV18 and TRBJ2-3, with D maybe TRBD1 (6 bases). The CDR3 covers 15 residues. V dropped 3 bases and J dropped 2 bases, with 12 bases sitting between them. The germline V gene encodes CDR1 KGHSH and CDR2 LQKENI. The CDR3 nucleotides are TGTGCCAGCTCACCCGAACAGGGTCTCACAGATACGCAGTATTTT. This gives the protein CASSPEQGLTDTQYF.

This clonotype was seen only a few times. The chain employs TRBV30 and TRBJ2-7; TRBD1 is a possible D gene (5 bases). Trimming removed 4 bases from V and 4 bases from J, with 11 bases in between. This CDR3 comprises 12 residues. CDR1 GTSNPN and CDR2 SVGIG come from the germline V gene (reference sequence). The CDR3 region has the DNA TGTGCCTGGAATAACCAGGGATACGAGCAGTACTTC. It translates to CAWNNQGYEQYF.

V usage is TRBV7-6 and J usage is TRBJ2-1; possible D gene TRBD1, 6 bases. CDR1 SGHVS and CDR2 FNYEAQ come from the germline V gene. The CDR3 is made up of 14 amino acids. V lost 5 bases, J lost 4 bases, and 12 bases lay in between. The CDR3 region has the DNA TGTGCCAGCAGCCCCGGGACACTATACAATGAGCAGTTCTTC. Translating it yields CASSPGTLYNEQFF.

V is TRBV7-9 and J is TRBJ1-2; TRBD1 agrees at 10 bases. CDR1 is SEHNR, CDR2 FQNEAQ, per germline (reference sequence). V gave up 5 bases and J gave up 4 bases; unmatched junction bases: 10. This CDR3 has 16 residues. Here the CDR3 DNA reads TGTGCCAGCAGCGGGACAGGGGCGGTTTTCTTCTATGGCTACACCTTC. It is translated as CASSGTGAVFFYGYTF.

The chain employs TRBV18 and TRBJ1-6, with TRBD1 matching 11 bases. This CDR3 is 18 amino acids long. Per germline, CDR1 KGHSH and CDR2 LQKENI. Trimming at V came to 3 bases and at J to 8 bases, leaving 12 bases not matched to a gene. The DNA of the CDR3 is TGTGCCAGCTCACCCGAACCTCCGGGACAGGGGGTGGATTCACCCCTCCACTTT. It codes for CASSPEPPGQGVDSPLHF.

In this sample, this clonotype turned up a few times. The V call is TRBV9, the J call TRBJ2-3; 9 bases match TRBD2. CDR3 length: 19 residues. Per germline, CDR1 SGDLS and CDR2 YYNGEE. After removal of 0 bases from V and 2 bases from J, the junction contained 13 bases not matched to a gene. CDR3 in DNA: TGTGCCAGCAGCGTAGAACCCCCTCGCGGGGGGGACCACACAGATACGCAGTATTTT. This sequence encodes CASSVEPPRGGDHTDTQYF.

The chain is built from TRBV4-1 and TRBJ1-5; TRBD1 might be the D (5 bases). V was clipped by 6 bases and J by 2 bases, with 11 bases between them. Germline-derived CDR1 and CDR2 are MGHRA and YSYEKL. The CDR3 sequence is 14 residues long. The CDR3 protein is CASRPDSRNQPQHF. The CDR3 DNA reads TGCGCCAGCAGACCCGACAGTCGCAATCAGCCCCAGCATTTT.

The J gene is TRBJ2-3, the V gene TRBV5-1; TRBD2 aligns across 10 bases. Germline V gene data show CDR1 as SGHRS and CDR2 as YFSETQ. The CDR3 spans 17 residues. Trimming removed 2 bases from V and 5 bases from J; junction bases left unmatched: 11. Here the CDR3 reads CASSFGGSGGFGDTQYF. The CDR3 DNA sequence: TGCGCCAGCAGCTTCGGGGGTAGCGGGGGGTTTGGAGATACGCAGTATTTT.

The rearrangement links TRBV18 to TRBJ1-4; D is undetermined. Germline loops: CDR1 KGHSH, CDR2 LQKENI. The CDR3 is 15 amino acids. The V and J ends lost 2 bases and 0 bases respectively, with 7 bases between them. DNA for the CDR3: TGTGCCAGCTCACCAAAGTTTCCAACTAATGAAAAACTGTTTTTT. Its translation is CASSPKFPTNEKLFF.

This clonotype has ten or more counts. The chain links TRBV6-1 to TRBJ1-1; D is perhaps TRBD1 (5 bases). Germline V gene sequence: CDR1 MNHNS, CDR2 SASEGT. The CDR3 spans 15 residues. The V end was cut by 1 base, the J end by 8 bases, with 17 bases between. This chain's CDR3 is CASSEVDSATDEAFF. Here the CDR3 DNA reads TGTGCCAGCAGTGAAGTTGACAGCGCGACGGACGAAGCTTTCTTT.

This sequence joins TRBV5-5 and TRBJ1-1; possibly TRBD1 for D (5 bases). The CDR3 contains 15 residues. V shed 4 bases and J shed 7 bases, with 20 bases lying between them. Germline V gene data show CDR1 as SGHKS and CDR2 as YYEKEE (reference sequence). CDR3 residues: CASSVEGRLDIEAFF. The CDR3 DNA reads TGTGCCAGCAGCGTAGAGGGACGGCTGGACATTGAAGCTTTCTTT.

The chain recombines TRBV14 with TRBJ2-2; 11 bases match TRBD2. After removal of 0 bases from V and 7 bases from J, the junction contained 4 bases not matched to a gene. This CDR3 has 16 residues. Germline V gene lookup returns CDR1 SGHDN and CDR2 FVKESK. CDR3: CASSQELAGAGGELFF. The CDR3 DNA sequence: TGTGCCAGCAGCCAAGAACTAGCGGGGGCTGGCGGGGAGCTGTTTTTT.

At least ten counts were recorded for this clonotype. V usage is TRBV6-1 and J usage is TRBJ2-7; D ambiguous. The CDR3 spans 13 residues. CDR1 MNHNS and CDR2 SASEGT come from the germline V gene. Trimming took off 5 bases at V and 2 bases at J, with 10 bases between the two ends. Written as DNA, the CDR3 is TGTGCCAGCAGTTACTACGGTACCTACGAGCAGTACTTC. This codes for CASSYYGTYEQYF.

The V gene is TRBV27, the J gene TRBJ2-7; tentative D call: TRBD1 (6 bases). Germline CDR1 reads MNHEY; CDR2 reads SMNVEV (reference sequence). V dropped 5 bases and J dropped 0 bases, with 11 bases sitting between them. The CDR3 totals 14 residues. CDR3 residues: CASSVTGNSYEQYF. CDR3 nucleotide sequence: TGTGCCAGCAGTGTGACAGGAAACTCCTACGAGCAGTACTTC.

This clonotype was detected ten times or more. V is TRBV12-3 or TRBV12-4 and J is TRBJ1-2, with TRBD1 matching over 9 bases. Trimming removed 3 bases from V and 7 bases from J; junction bases left unmatched: 9. The CDR3 is made up of 15 amino acids. CDR3 nucleotide sequence: TGTGCCAGCAGTTTTCCCGGGACAGGGTTCGGTGGCTACACCTTC. Its protein is CASSFPGTGFGGYTF.

This clonotype was seen at least ten times. This chain connects TRBV5-1 to TRBJ1-5; 11 nucleotides line up with TRBD1. The trim removed 4 bases at V and 3 bases at J, leaving 3 bases unmatched. This CDR3 region has 15 residues. CDR1 is SGHRS and CDR2 is YFSETQ in the germline V gene. The CDR3 sequence is CASSKGQGDNQPQHF. The CDR3 region has the DNA TGCGCCAGCAGCAAGGGACAGGGGGACAATCAGCCCCAGCATTTT. Together with reference TRBV5-1 and TRBJ1-5, the CDR3 gives the full variable domain: KAGVTQTPRYLIKTRGQQVTLSCSPISGHRSVSWYQQTPGQGLQFLFEYFSETQRNKGNFPGRFSGRQFSNSRSEMNVSTLELGDSALYLCASSKGQGDNQPQHFGDGTRLSIL.

This clonotype was found many times. This sequence joins TRBV11-2 and TRBJ2-1, with D perhaps TRBD2 (5 bases). Germline CDR1 and CDR2: SGHAT and FQNNGV. The CDR3 extends over 13 amino acids. V lost 5 bases, J lost 2 bases, and 7 bases lay in between. CDR3 loop: CASSHGTYNEQFF. Here the CDR3 DNA reads TGTGCCAGCAGCCACGGGACCTACAATGAGCAGTTCTTC.

This clonotype was detected ten times or more. V usage is TRBV20-1 and J usage is TRBJ2-3, with 8 bases matching TRBD2. This CDR3 contains 14 residues. The V segment lost 6 bases and the J segment 4 bases; nucleotides outside the gene matches: 9. The germline V gene encodes CDR1 DFQATT and CDR2 SNEGSKA (reference sequence). In nucleotides, the CDR3 is TGCAGTGCGAGACATAGCGGGGTAGCAGATACGCAGTATTTT. Amino acids: CSARHSGVADTQYF.

Many counts were recorded for this clonotype. This chain connects TRBV27 to TRBJ1-1; D is unclear. CDR3 size: 14 residues. V gave up 3 bases and J gave up 3 bases, with 11 bases separating them. CDR1 is MNHEY and CDR2 is SMNVEV in the germline V gene (reference sequence). CDR3 nucleotides: TGTGCCAGCAGTTTGGGCAAGATGTACACTGAAGCTTTCTTT. This gives the protein CASSLGKMYTEAFF.

This clonotype appeared many times. The chain joins TRBV7-2 to TRBJ2-7, with 7 positions matching TRBD2. V lost 4 bases to trimming and J lost 2 bases; unmatched junction nucleotides: 5. Germline lookup yields CDR1 SGHTA and CDR2 FQGNSA. The CDR3 length is 14 residues. Written as DNA, the CDR3 is TGTGCCAGCAGCTATGTGGGGACTACCTACGAGCAGTACTTC. Translated, it gives CASSYVGTTYEQYF.

This clonotype was counted ten times or more. The chain is built from TRBV2 and TRBJ1-1; D gene uncertain. Trimming left V 4 bases short and J 0 bases short, with 6 bases between. The CDR3 runs to 13 residues. The V gene's germline CDR1 is SNHLY and CDR2 FYNNEI. This chain's CDR3 is CASSGLMNTEAFF. DNA of the CDR3: TGTGCCAGCAGTGGGCTTATGAACACTGAAGCTTTCTTT.

At least ten counts were recorded for this clonotype. The rearrangement uses TRBV3-1 and TRBJ2-7, with D possibly TRBD2 on 7 matching bases. Trimming shortened V by 0 bases and J by 7 bases, and 13 bases separated the two germline ends. The CDR3 sequence is 14 residues long. Germline V gene sequence: CDR1 LGHDT, CDR2 YNNKEL (reference sequence). The CDR3 here is CASSQEVRGREQYF. The CDR3 coding sequence is TGTGCCAGCAGCCAAGAGGTGCGGGGGCGAGAGCAGTACTTC.

The V gene is TRBV11-3, the J gene TRBJ2-5; no firm D call. The CDR3 spans 9 residues. V was cut by 10 bases and J by 7 bases, with 7 bases left in between. CDR1 and CDR2 from the germline V gene are SGHNT and YENEEA. This CDR3 reads CAMMGTQYF. The CDR3 DNA reads as TGTGCCATGATGGGGACCCAGTACTTC.

In its sample, this clonotype was seen many times. This chain joins TRBV15 and TRBJ2-3; weak D call: TRBD1 (6 bases). The CDR3 extends over 14 amino acids. Germline CDR1 is LNHNV and CDR2 is YYDKDF (reference sequence). Trimming removed 5 bases at V and 6 bases at J, with 15 bases between. The CDR3 loop reads CATSVSRGGDTQYF. The CDR3 nucleotides are TGTGCCACCAGCGTAAGCCGTGGGGGCGATACGCAGTATTTT.

This clonotype has a handful of counts. The chain carries TRBV20-1 and TRBJ2-5, with 8 bases that match TRBD2. V gave up 6 bases and J gave up 2 bases; unmatched junction bases: 14. The germline CDR1 and CDR2 sequences are DFQATT and SNEGSKA (reference sequence). CDR3 length equals 16 residues. The CDR3 loop reads CSALPAGTRGQETQYF. In DNA form, the CDR3 reads TGCAGTGCCCTACCCGCCGGGACTAGGGGGCAAGAGACCCAGTACTTC.

The rearrangement uses TRBV9 and TRBJ2-5; the match to TRBD2 covers 7 bases. J gave up 5 bases and V 4 bases, and 11 bases lay outside the gene matches. Germline V gene sequence: CDR1 SGDLS, CDR2 YYNGEE. This CDR3 is built from 15 residues. The CDR3 DNA is TGTGCCAGCAGCTCGAGTGGGGGGGGGATGGAGACCCAGTACTTC. Encoded protein: CASSSSGGGMETQYF.

In this sample, this clonotype turned up a few times. This chain joins TRBV5-1 and TRBJ2-7; the D call may be TRBD1 or TRBD2 (6 bases each). CDR3 length: 13 residues. In germline, CDR1 is SGHRS, CDR2 YFSETQ. V lost 0 bases to trimming and J lost 5 bases, with 9 bases between them. Here the CDR3 reads CASSLEGGHEQYF. The CDR3 region has the DNA TGCGCCAGCAGCTTGGAGGGGGGCCACGAGCAGTACTTC.

This clonotype came up many times. The gene calls are TRBV29-1 and TRBJ1-1; the match to TRBD1 covers 8 bases. There are 13 residues in the CDR3. Looked up from germline, CDR1 is SQVTM and CDR2 is ANQGSEA. V gave up 5 bases and J gave up 0 bases; unmatched junction bases: 2. The CDR3 DNA reads TGCAGCGTTCAGACAGGGGTGAACACTGAAGCTTTCTTT. Its translation is CSVQTGVNTEAFF.

This clonotype appeared many times. The chain recombines TRBV20-1 with TRBJ1-6; TRBD1 aligns across 8 bases. CDR1 is DFQATT and CDR2 is SNEGSKA in the germline V gene (reference sequence). This CDR3 is 16 amino acids long. V was pared by 0 bases and J by 5 bases, with 6 bases of the junction left unmatched. CDR3 sequence: CSARDTGGVNNSPLHF. CDR3 coding DNA: TGCAGTGCTAGAGACACAGGGGGAGTAAATAATTCACCCCTCCACTTT.